These T cell receptor beta chains were read from a single sample in a study of blood T cell repertoires in COVID-19. Data came from immunoSEQ multiplex PCR; TCRdb stores just in-frame clones and leaves some out. This table has some 120,000 clones, around 83% appearing once. What was sequenced was peripheral blood. These receptors originate from a woman aged 50 to 60 with acute or convalescent COVID-19. Each CDR3 is given with its conserved first and last residue. D genes are given only for firm matches. The listing skips clone size in some rows; elsewhere it reads once, few, many or a size class.

D	J	size	length	V	DNA	CDR3
-	TRBJ1-5	-	15	TRBV30	TGTGCCTGGAGCGGCACAGGGTATAGCAATCAGCCCCAGCATTTT	CAWSGTGYSNQPQHF
-	TRBJ1-5	-	16	TRBV6-1	TGTGCCAGCAGTGAAGTGGGAGGGGACAGCAATCAGCCCCAGCATTTT	CASSEVGGDSNQPQHF
-	TRBJ2-2	-	16	TRBV6-1	TGTGCCAGCAGTGAGGTGCAACTCGCGAACACCGGGGAGCTGTTTTTT	CASSEVQLANTGELFF
TRBD2	TRBJ2-3	-	16	TRBV3-1/TRBV3-2	TGTGCCAGCAGCCCGACTAGCGGGACTCCCCGTGATACGCAGTATTTT	CASSPTSGTPRDTQYF
-	TRBJ2-1	-	13	TRBV5-5	TGTGCCAGCAGCTTGGGGTCGGTGACAGAGCAGTTCTTC	CASSLGSVTEQFF
-	TRBJ1-2	-	13	TRBV12-3/TRBV12-4	TGTGCCAGCAGTTCCCCGCGTGACTATGGCTACACCTTC	CASSSPRDYGYTF
-	TRBJ2-7	-	14	TRBV24-1	TGTGCCACCAGTTCCCCCGGGTCATCTACCGAGCAGTACTTC	CATSSPGSSTEQYF
-	TRBJ1-5	once	15	TRBV7-8	TGTGCCAGCAGCCCCGGGGGAGTTAGCAATCAGCCCCAGCATTTT	CASSPGGVSNQPQHF
-	TRBJ2-1	-	19	TRBV7-6	TGTGCCAGCAGCTTAACCCCCCCTAGTTCGGCCCCTCCATACAATGAGCAGTTCTTC	CASSLTPPSSAPPYNEQFF
-	TRBJ2-3	-	16	TRBV29-1	TGCAGCGTTGAAGATTGGGGGGGGCAGAGCACAGATACGCAGTATTTT	CSVEDWGGQSTDTQYF
-	TRBJ1-2	-	14	TRBV28	TGTGCCAGCACCCCCCGAGGCAGGGGCTTCGGCTACACCTTC	CASTPRGRGFGYTF
TRBD1	TRBJ1-1	-	17	TRBV10-1	TGCGCCAGCAGCGCTACGACTCCGACAGGGGGGAACACTGAAGCTTTCTTT	CASSATTPTGGNTEAFF
-	TRBJ2-7	-	13	TRBV2	TGTGCCAGCAGGGAGGGAACCTCTTCCGAGCAGTACTTC	CASREGTSSEQYF
TRBD1	TRBJ2-3	-	16	TRBV7-8	TGTGCCAGCAGCTCCCTCGGACAGGGGGCGGTAGATACGCAGTATTTT	CASSSLGQGAVDTQYF
TRBD1	TRBJ2-7	-	15	TRBV18	TGTGCCAGCTCACCCGGACAGGGAGGCTCCTACGAGCAGTACTTC	CASSPGQGGSYEQYF
-	TRBJ1-3	few	12	TRBV12-3/TRBV12-4	TGTGCCAGCACCGAAGCAGGGAACACCATATATTTT	CASTEAGNTIYF
TRBD1	TRBJ1-2	-	14	TRBV6-5	TGTGCCAGCAGTATGACGGGACAGGGTTCGAGCTACACCTTC	CASSMTGQGSSYTF
TRBD1	TRBJ1-4	-	15	TRBV24-1	TGTGCCACCAGTGATCCAGGGGGATCTAATGAAAAACTGTTTTTT	CATSDPGGSNEKLFF
-	TRBJ2-1	-	14	TRBV15	TGTGCCACCAGCAGAGAGGGGGGTAACGATGAGCAGTTCTTC	CATSREGGNDEQFF
TRBD1	TRBJ1-5	-	18	TRBV6-1	TGTGCCAGCAGTGAAGGAGACAGGGGATCTTTACGGAATCAGCCCCAGCATTTT	CASSEGDRGSLRNQPQHF
TRBD1	TRBJ2-1	-	14	TRBV3-1/TRBV3-2	TGTGCCAGCAGCCACTTTACGGGACAGAATGAGCAGTTCTTC	CASSHFTGQNEQFF
TRBD2	TRBJ2-1	-	15	TRBV7-3	TGTGCCAGCAGCCTAGAAGCGGGGGGGCTTCATGAGCAGTTCTTC	CASSLEAGGLHEQFF
TRBD2	TRBJ2-7	-	14	TRBV6-5	TGTGCCAGCACCCGGGTAGCGGGTTCCTACGAGCAGTACTTC	CASTRVAGSYEQYF
TRBD2	TRBJ2-1	-	15	TRBV3-1/TRBV3-2	TGTGCCAGCAGCCAGGCGGGGGGGCCTTTGAATGAGCAGTTCTTC	CASSQAGGPLNEQFF
-	TRBJ2-3	-	12	TRBV29-1	TGCAGCGTAAACGCCCACGGAGATACGCAGTATTTT	CSVNAHGDTQYF
TRBD1	TRBJ2-7	-	15	TRBV18	TGTGCCAGCTCACCACCGGGACAGGCGCCCTACGAGCAGTACTTC	CASSPPGQAPYEQYF
-	TRBJ1-5	many	13	TRBV5-4	TGTGCCAGCAGCTTGGAGCGGCTACAGCCCCAGCATTTT	CASSLERLQPQHF
TRBD1	TRBJ1-1	once	14	TRBV19	TGTGCCACCGACAGGGGCGGGAAGTACACTGAAGCTTTCTTT	CATDRGGKYTEAFF